What follows are 17 T cell receptor beta chains derived from one specimen sequenced in a study of yellow fever vaccine responses in identical twins. One entry per CDR3 protein results from TCRdb running MiXCR on the RT-PCR reads. Seen here are approximately 4,000 distinct CDR3 sequences, roughly two thirds observed once, and the top ten hold roughly 7.6%. The source was T cells from blood (PBMCs), unsorted or a sorted subset (not recorded which), collected before or after yellow fever vaccination (not recorded which). These receptors were obtained from a woman in her late teens or twenties who received the yellow fever vaccine.

The V call is TRBV28, the J call TRBJ2-1; D is perhaps TRBD2 (6 bases). Germline CDR1 is MDHEN and CDR2 is SYDVKM. Trimming cost V 5 bases and J 5 bases, with 10 bases left between them. The CDR3 length is 13 residues. The CDR3 DNA is TGTGCCAGCAGTCGGACGGGAGACAATGAGCAGTTCTTC. It encodes CASSRTGDNEQFF.

As regards this clonotype: Compared with germline, one end of the junction differs, possibly owing to a read error. DNA of the CDR3: TGCAGCGGTCGGACAGGGAACGCTGAAGCTTTCTTT. Amino acids: CSGRTGNAEAFF. This chain connects TRBV29-1 to TRBJ1-1; 8 bases line up with TRBD1. There are 12 residues in the CDR3. Germline-derived CDR1 and CDR2 are SQVTM and ANQGSEA.

This chain links TRBV23-1 with TRBJ1-5; D uncertain. TRBV23-1 counts as an open reading frame of uncertain function. The CDR3 covers 14 residues. Trimming removed 5 bases from V and 5 bases from J, with 13 bases in between. The CDR3 DNA sequence: TGCGCCAGCAGTACCGGTCCCGGGGATCAGCCCCAGCATTTT. Translating gives CASSTGPGDQPQHF.

The gene calls are TRBV10-3 and TRBJ1-4, with no clear D. Germline values: CDR1 ENHRY, CDR2 SYGVKD. This CDR3 spans 14 amino acids. With 3 bases removed from V and 8 bases from J, the gap between germline ends came to 13 bases. The CDR3 coding sequence is TGTGCCATCAGTGACGAGGCCAAAGAAGAAAAACTGTTTTTT. The encoded protein is CAISDEAKEEKLFF.

The chain combines TRBV11-1 with TRBJ2-7; maybe TRBD1 (5 bases). The length of the CDR3 is 14 residues. Trimming removed 0 bases at V and 2 bases at J, with 8 bases between. Germline assignment: CDR1 SGHAT and CDR2 FQDESV (reference sequence). The CDR3 spells CASSLADSTYEQYF. CDR3 nucleotides: TGTGCCAGCAGCTTAGCCGACAGCACCTACGAGCAGTACTTC.

The chain couples TRBV11-1 to TRBJ2-3; D is tentatively TRBD1 or TRBD2 (6 bases each). Trimming removed 8 bases at V and 6 bases at J, with 18 bases between. CDR3 length equals 14 residues. Germline V gene lookup returns CDR1 SGHAT and CDR2 FQDESV (reference sequence). CDR3 protein: CASLGGGYSDTQYF. CDR3 coding DNA: TGTGCCAGCTTAGGAGGGGGTTATTCCGATACGCAGTATTTT.

The V gene is TRBV11-1, the J gene TRBJ2-1; TRBD1 matches 8 bases. Looked up from germline, CDR1 is SGHAT and CDR2 is FQDESV (reference sequence). The CDR3 runs 17 residues. Trimming removed 7 bases from V and 1 base from J; junction bases left unmatched: 12. The CDR3 nucleotides read TGTGCCAGCATCTCTTTAAAGGGGACAGGTTCCTACAATGAGCAGTTCTTC. Encoded protein: CASISLKGTGSYNEQFF.

The chain's CDR3 is CASSPTSGSGANVLTF. In nucleotides, the CDR3 is TGCGCCAGCAGCCCGACTAGCGGCTCTGGGGCCAACGTCCTGACTTTC. V usage is TRBV4-1 and J usage is TRBJ2-6; 9 nucleotides match TRBD2. The germline V gene has CDR1 MGHRA and CDR2 YSYEKL. V dropped 4 bases and J dropped 0; count of bases not matched to a gene: 1. The length of the CDR3 is 16 residues.

The table lists this clonotype with a few counts. The chain carries TRBV27 and TRBJ1-1; TRBD1 aligns across 7 bases. The length of the CDR3 is 12 residues. The J segment lost 6 bases and the V segment lost 6 bases, leaving 4 bases of the junction unmatched. From germline, CDR1 is MNHEY and CDR2 SMNVEV (reference sequence). The CDR3 region is CASSQGGSEAFF. The CDR3 DNA reads TGTGCCAGCAGCCAGGGGGGGTCTGAAGCTTTCTTT.

This rearrangement joins TRBV29-1 to TRBJ1-1; D unresolved. With 4 bases removed from V and 4 bases from J, the gap between germline ends came to 13 bases. The V gene's germline CDR1 is SQVTM and CDR2 ANQGSEA. CDR3 length equals 13 residues. CDR3 amino acids: CSVGLRTITEAFF. In DNA, the CDR3 is TGCAGCGTTGGGCTAAGGACGATCACTGAAGCTTTCTTT. Full variable domain (remainder filled in from reference TRBV29-1 and TRBJ1-1): SAVISQKPSRDICQRGTSLTIQCQVDSQVTMMFWYRQQPGQSLTLIATANQGSEATYESGFVIDKFPISRPNLTFSTLTVSNMSPEDSSIYLCSVGLRTITEAFFGQGTRLTVV.

Only a few counts were recorded for this clonotype. This chain joins TRBV4-1 and TRBJ2-7, with 7 nucleotides matching TRBD1. The CDR3 spans 14 residues. Germline CDR1 reads MGHRA; CDR2 reads YSYEKL. Unmatched junction bases numbered 6, after V lost 3 bases and J lost 4 bases. DNA for the CDR3: TGCGCCAGCAGCCACCGACAGGGTGGTTACGAGCAGTACTTC. Protein sequence: CASSHRQGGYEQYF.

This clonotype was recorded a few times. V is TRBV15 and J is TRBJ2-3, with D possibly TRBD1 on 6 matching bases. V was clipped by 5 bases and J by 4 bases, with 19 bases between them. Looked up from germline, CDR1 is LNHNV and CDR2 is YYDKDF (reference sequence). The length of the CDR3 is 16 residues. Here the CDR3 reads CATSPHPGAGADTQYF. Written as DNA, the CDR3 is TGTGCCACCAGCCCCCATCCAGGGGCCGGGGCAGATACGCAGTATTTT.

This chain connects TRBV2 to TRBJ2-1; TRBD2 agrees at 8 bases. V shed 6 bases, J shed 5 bases, and the junction held 9 bases outside the gene matches. The length of the CDR3 is 15 residues. Germline V CDR1 and CDR2: SNHLY, FYNNEI. The CDR3 region is CASSPRGGVNNEQFF. The CDR3 bases are TGTGCCAGCAGCCCCCGGGGGGGCGTCAACAATGAGCAGTTCTTC.

V usage is TRBV15 and J usage is TRBJ1-3; D may be TRBD1 (5 bases). V dropped 0 bases and J dropped 2 bases, with 14 bases sitting between them. CDR1 and CDR2 from the germline V gene are LNHNV and YYDKDF (reference sequence). This CDR3 comprises 17 residues. The CDR3 region has the DNA TGTGCCACCAGCAGAGATAGGAGACAGTTTACTGGAAACACCATATATTTT. Protein sequence: CATSRDRRQFTGNTIYF.

This chain uses TRBV4-3 with TRBJ2-7; D perhaps matches TRBD1 (6 bases). Germline-derived CDR1 and CDR2 are LGHNA and YSLEER. The CDR3 has 13 amino acids. With 4 bases removed from V and 4 bases from J, the gap between germline ends came to 11 bases. CDR3 sequence: CASSLGRGYEQYF. As DNA, the CDR3 is TGCGCCAGCAGCCTGGGTAGGGGGTACGAGCAGTACTTC.

V and J are TRBV11-1 and TRBJ2-7; D is unresolved. V was shortened by 5 bases and J by 0 bases, with 8 bases between the two germline ends. CDR3 length equals 13 residues. Germline V gives CDR1 SGHAT, CDR2 FQDESV (reference sequence). DNA for the CDR3: TGTGCCAGCAGCACGCCGGCCTCCTACGAGCAGTACTTC. Its protein product is CASSTPASYEQYF.

The sample holds one count of this clonotype. The chain joins TRBV4-3 to TRBJ2-7, with a possible D match to TRBD2 (7 bases). CDR1 and CDR2 from the germline V gene are LGHNA and YSLEER. The CDR3 is 14 amino acids. V dropped 1 base and J dropped 6 bases, with 13 bases sitting between them. CDR3 loop: CASSQGLAGAEQYF. DNA for the CDR3: TGCGCCAGCAGCCAAGGACTTGCGGGGGCCGAGCAGTACTTC.